Sequencing of this T cell receptor (beta chain) was carried out in a study of blood T cell repertoires in COVID-19. Background on the study: Samples taken during acute and convalescent COVID-19 were collected in the United States, Italy and Spain. Sample material is recorded as cDNA or gDNA derived from T cells, B-cell-depleted T cells, or PBMCs.

This clone came up once. The CDR3 is 16 residues long. Unmatched junction bases numbered 10, after V lost 1 base and J lost 7 bases. Germline assignment: CDR1 LNHNV and CDR2 YYDKDF (reference sequence). Per the study methods: From reference gene primer amplification, estimates of nucleated cell counts were derived. Produced via immunoSEQ multiplex PCR; TCRdb's table is partial and in-frame only. The DNA gave D and trimming, while V, J and clone size come from that table. Altogether about 190,000 clones are present, about 80% being singletons, with the ten largest covering approximately 15%. Source material: peripheral blood. The source of this sequence is a man younger than 45 with active or convalescent COVID-19. This chain links TRBV15 with TRBJ1-5; 7 bases agree with TRBD1. The CDR3 DNA sequence: TGTGCCACCAGCAGAGGGCGGCAGGGGGAGGACCAGCCCCAGCATTTT. It codes for CATSRGRQGEDQPQHF.